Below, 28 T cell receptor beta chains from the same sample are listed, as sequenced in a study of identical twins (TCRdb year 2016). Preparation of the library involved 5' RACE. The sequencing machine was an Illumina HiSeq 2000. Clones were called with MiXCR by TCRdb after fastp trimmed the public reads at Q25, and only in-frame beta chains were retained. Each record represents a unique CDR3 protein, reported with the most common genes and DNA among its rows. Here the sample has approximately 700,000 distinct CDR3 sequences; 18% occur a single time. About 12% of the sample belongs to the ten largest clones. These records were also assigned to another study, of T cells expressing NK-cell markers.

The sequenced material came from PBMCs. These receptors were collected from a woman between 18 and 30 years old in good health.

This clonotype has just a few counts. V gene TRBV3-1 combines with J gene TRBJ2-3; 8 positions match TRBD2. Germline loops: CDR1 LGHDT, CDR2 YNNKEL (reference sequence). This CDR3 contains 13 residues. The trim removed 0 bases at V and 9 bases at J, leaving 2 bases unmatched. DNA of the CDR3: TGTGCCAGCAGCCAAGATCGACTAGCGACGCAGTATTTT. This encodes CASSQDRLATQYF.

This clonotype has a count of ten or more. This CDR3 is CASSSRMGEKLFF. The CDR3 nucleotides read TGTGCCAGCAGCTCCCGGATGGGGGAAAAACTGTTTTTT. The chain carries TRBV7-6 and TRBJ1-4; D call uncertain. The CDR3 loop spans 13 amino acids. Trimming removed 4 bases at V and 8 bases at J, with 11 bases between. CDR1 SGHVS and CDR2 FNYEAQ come from the germline V gene.

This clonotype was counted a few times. The chain's CDR3 is CSAIGRNIQYF. The DNA for the CDR3 is TGCAGTGCTATAGGGCGAAACATTCAGTACTTC. The V call is TRBV20-1, the J call TRBJ2-4; no definite D call. The length of the CDR3 is 11 residues. V lost 4 bases and J 6 bases, leaving 7 bases between the germline ends. CDR1 and CDR2 (germline): DFQATT, SNEGSKA (reference sequence).

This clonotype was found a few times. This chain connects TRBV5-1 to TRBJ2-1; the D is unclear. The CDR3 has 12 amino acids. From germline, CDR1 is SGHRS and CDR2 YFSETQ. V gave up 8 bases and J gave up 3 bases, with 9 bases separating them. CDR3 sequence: CASKTNYNEQFF. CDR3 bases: TGCGCCAGTAAAACAAACTACAATGAGCAGTTCTTC.

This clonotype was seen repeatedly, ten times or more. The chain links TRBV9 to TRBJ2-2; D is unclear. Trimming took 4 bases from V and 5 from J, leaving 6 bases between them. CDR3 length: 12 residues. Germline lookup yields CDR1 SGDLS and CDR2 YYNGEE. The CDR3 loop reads CASSRATGELFF. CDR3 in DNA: TGTGCCAGCAGCCGAGCTACCGGGGAGCTGTTTTTT. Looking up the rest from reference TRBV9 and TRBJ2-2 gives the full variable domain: DSGVTQTPKHLITATGQRVTLRCSPRSGDLSVYWYQQSLDQGLQFLIQYYNGEERAKGNILERFSAQQFPDLHSELNLSSLELGDSALYFCASSRATGELFFGEGSRLTVL.

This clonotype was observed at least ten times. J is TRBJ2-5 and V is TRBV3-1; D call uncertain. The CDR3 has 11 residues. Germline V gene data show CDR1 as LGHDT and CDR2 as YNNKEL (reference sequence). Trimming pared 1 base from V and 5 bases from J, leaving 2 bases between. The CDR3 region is CASSQAETQYF. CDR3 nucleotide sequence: TGTGCCAGCAGCCAAGCGGAGACCCAGTACTTC.

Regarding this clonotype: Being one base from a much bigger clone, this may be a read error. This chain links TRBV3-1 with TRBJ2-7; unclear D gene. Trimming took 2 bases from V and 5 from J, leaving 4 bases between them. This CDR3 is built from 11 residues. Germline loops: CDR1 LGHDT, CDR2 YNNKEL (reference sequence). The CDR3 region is CASSQRNEQYF. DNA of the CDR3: TGTGCCAGCAGCCAAAGGAACGAGCAGTACTTC.

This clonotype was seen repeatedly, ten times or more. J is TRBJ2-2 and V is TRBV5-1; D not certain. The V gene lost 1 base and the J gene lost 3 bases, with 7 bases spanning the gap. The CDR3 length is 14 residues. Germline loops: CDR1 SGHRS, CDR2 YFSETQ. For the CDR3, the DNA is TGCGCCAGCAGCTTGATACGGGACACCGGGGAGCTGTTTTTT. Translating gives CASSLIRDTGELFF.

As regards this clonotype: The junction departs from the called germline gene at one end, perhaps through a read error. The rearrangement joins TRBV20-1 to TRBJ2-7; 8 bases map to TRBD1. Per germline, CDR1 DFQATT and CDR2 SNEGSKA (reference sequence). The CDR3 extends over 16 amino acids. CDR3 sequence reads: CCARKAPGQEAYEQYF. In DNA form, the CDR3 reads TGCTGTGCTAGGAAGGCACCGGGACAGGAAGCCTACGAGCAGTACTTC.

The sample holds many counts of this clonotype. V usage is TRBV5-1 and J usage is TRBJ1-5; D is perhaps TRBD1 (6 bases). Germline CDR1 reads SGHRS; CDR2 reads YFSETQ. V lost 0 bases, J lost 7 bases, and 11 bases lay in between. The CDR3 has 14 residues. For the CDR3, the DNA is TGCGCCAGCAGCTTGGATCAGGGGCGCCAGCCCCAGCATTTT. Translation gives CASSLDQGRQPQHF.

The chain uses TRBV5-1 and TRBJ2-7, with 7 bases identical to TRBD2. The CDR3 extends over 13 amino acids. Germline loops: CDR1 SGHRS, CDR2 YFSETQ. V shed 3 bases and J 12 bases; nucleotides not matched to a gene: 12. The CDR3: CASSWEAGRGPYF. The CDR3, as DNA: TGCGCCAGCAGCTGGGAAGCGGGAAGGGGCCCGTACTTC.

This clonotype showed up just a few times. CDR3 amino acids: CATSGSISTGELFF. In nucleotides, the CDR3 is TGTGCCACCAGTGGAAGCATTAGCACCGGGGAGCTGTTTTTT. The chain recombines TRBV24-1 with TRBJ2-2; D is unclear. The CDR3 contains 14 residues. Germline V gene data show CDR1 as KGHDR and CDR2 as SFDVKD. Trimming left V 5 bases short and J 4 bases short, with 10 bases between.

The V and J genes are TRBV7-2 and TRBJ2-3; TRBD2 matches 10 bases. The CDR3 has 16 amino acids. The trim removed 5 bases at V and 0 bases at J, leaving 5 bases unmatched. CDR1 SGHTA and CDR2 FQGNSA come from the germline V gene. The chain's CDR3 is CASSATSGTSTDTQYF. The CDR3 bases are TGTGCCAGCAGCGCCACTAGCGGGACTAGCACAGATACGCAGTATTTT. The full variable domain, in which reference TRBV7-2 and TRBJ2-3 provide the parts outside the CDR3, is GAGVSQSPSNKVTEKGKDVELRCDPISGHTALYWYRQSLGQGLEFLIYFQGNSAPDKSGLPSDRFSAERTGGSVSTLTIQRTQQEDSAVYLCASSATSGTSTDTQYFGPGTRLTVL.

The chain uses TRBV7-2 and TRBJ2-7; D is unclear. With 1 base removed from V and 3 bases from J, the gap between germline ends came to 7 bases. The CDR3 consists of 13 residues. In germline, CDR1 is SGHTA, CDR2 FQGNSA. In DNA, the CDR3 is TGTGCCAGCAGCTTAGGAAACGACTACGAGCAGTACTTC. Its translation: CASSLGNDYEQYF.

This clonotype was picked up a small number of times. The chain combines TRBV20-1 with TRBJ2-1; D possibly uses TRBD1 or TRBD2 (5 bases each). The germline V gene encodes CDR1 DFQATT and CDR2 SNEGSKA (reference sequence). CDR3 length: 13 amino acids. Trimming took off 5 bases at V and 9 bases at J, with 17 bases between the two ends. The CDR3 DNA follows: TGCAGTGCTTGGGCGGGCGATGGGGGTGAGCAGTTCTTC. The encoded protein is CSAWAGDGGEQFF.

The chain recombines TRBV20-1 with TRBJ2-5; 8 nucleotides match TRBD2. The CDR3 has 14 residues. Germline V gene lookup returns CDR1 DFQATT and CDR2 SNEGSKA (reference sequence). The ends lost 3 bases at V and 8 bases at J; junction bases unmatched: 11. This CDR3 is CSASGSGGDYTQYF. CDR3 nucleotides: TGCAGTGCTAGTGGCAGCGGGGGTGACTACACCCAGTACTTC.

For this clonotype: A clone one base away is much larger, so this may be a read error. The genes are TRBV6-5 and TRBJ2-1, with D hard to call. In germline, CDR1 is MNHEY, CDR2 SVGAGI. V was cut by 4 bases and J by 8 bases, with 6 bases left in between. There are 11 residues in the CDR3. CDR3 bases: TGTGCCAGCAGTTCCCCGGATGAGCAGTTCTTC. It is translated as CASSSPDEQFF.

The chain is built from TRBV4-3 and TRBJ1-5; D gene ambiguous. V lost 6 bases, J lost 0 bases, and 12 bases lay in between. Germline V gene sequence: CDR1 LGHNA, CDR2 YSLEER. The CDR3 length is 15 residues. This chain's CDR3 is CASRLHSYSNQPQHF. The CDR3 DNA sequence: TGCGCCAGCAGGCTCCACAGCTATAGCAATCAGCCCCAGCATTTT.

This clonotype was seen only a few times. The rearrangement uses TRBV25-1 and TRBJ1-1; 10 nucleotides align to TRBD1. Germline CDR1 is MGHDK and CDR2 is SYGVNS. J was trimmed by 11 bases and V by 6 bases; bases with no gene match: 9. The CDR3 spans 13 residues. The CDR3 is CASRDRGAQEAFF. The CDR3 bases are TGTGCCAGCAGGGACAGGGGGGCCCAGGAGGCTTTCTTT.

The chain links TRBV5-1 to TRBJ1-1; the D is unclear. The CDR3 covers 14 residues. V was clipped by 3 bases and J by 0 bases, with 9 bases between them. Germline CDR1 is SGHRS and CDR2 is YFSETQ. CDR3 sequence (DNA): TGCGCCAGCAGCTCCGACACCGTGAACACTGAAGCTTTCTTT. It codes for CASSSDTVNTEAFF. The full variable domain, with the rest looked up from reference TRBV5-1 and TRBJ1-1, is KAGVTQTPRYLIKTRGQQVTLSCSPISGHRSVSWYQQTPGQGLQFLFEYFSETQRNKGNFPGRFSGRQFSNSRSEMNVSTLELGDSALYLCASSSDTVNTEAFFGQGTRLTVV.

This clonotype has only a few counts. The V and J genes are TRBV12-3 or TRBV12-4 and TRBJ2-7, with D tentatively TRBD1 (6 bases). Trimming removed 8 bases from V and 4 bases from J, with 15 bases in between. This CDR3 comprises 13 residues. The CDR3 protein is CASVKDRRYEQYF. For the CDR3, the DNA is TGTGCCAGCGTTAAGGACAGACGTTACGAGCAGTACTTC.

The CDR3 spells CATSRDGAGGRGNEQFF. The CDR3 DNA sequence: TGTGCCACCAGCAGAGATGGGGCGGGGGGGCGAGGGAATGAGCAGTTCTTC. The chain employs TRBV15 and TRBJ2-1; 9 positions match TRBD2. CDR1 LNHNV and CDR2 YYDKDF come from the germline V gene (reference sequence). The CDR3 has 17 amino acids. V was pared by 0 bases and J by 7 bases, with 10 bases of the junction left unmatched.

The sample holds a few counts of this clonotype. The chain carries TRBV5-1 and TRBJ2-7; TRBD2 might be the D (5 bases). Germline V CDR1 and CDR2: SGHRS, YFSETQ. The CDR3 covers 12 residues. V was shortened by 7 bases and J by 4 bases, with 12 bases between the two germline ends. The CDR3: CASRFGEYEQYF. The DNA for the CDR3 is TGCGCCAGCCGTTTTGGGGAGTACGAGCAGTACTTC.

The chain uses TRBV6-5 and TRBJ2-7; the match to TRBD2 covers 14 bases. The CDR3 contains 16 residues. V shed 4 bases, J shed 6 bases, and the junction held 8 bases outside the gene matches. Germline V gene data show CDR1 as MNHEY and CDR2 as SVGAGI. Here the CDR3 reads CASSSRTSGRLGEQYF. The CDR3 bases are TGTGCCAGCAGTTCGCGGACTAGCGGGAGGCTCGGCGAGCAGTACTTC.

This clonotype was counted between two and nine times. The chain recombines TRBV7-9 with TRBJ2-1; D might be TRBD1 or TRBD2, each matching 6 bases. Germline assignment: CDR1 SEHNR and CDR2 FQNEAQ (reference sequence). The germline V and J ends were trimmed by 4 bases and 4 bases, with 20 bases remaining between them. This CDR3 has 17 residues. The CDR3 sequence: CASSSAHGGRLYNEQFF. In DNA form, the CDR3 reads TGTGCCAGCAGCTCTGCGCATGGGGGGCGGCTATACAATGAGCAGTTCTTC.

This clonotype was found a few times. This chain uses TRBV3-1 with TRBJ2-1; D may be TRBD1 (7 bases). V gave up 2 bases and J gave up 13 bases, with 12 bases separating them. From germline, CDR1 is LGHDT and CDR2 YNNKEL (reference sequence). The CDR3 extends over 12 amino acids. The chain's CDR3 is CASSQQGGTQFF. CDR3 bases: TGTGCCAGCAGCCAACAGGGGGGTACTCAGTTCTTC.

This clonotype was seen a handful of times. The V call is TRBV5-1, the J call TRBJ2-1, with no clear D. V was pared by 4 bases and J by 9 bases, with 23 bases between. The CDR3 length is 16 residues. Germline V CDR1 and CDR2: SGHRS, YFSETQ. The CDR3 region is CASSPSSRTAPLEQFF. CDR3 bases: TGCGCCAGCAGCCCCTCATCCAGGACGGCCCCTCTTGAGCAGTTCTTC. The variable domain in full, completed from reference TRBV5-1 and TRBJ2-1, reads KAGVTQTPRYLIKTRGQQVTLSCSPISGHRSVSWYQQTPGQGLQFLFEYFSETQRNKGNFPGRFSGRQFSNSRSEMNVSTLELGDSALYLCASSPSSRTAPLEQFFGPGTRLTVL.

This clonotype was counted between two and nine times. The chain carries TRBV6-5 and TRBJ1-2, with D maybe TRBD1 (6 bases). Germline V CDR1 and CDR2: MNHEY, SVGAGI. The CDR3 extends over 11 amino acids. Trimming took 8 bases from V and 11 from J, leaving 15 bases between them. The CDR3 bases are TGTGCCAGCTACCGGGGGCACAGATACACCTTC. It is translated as CASYRGHRYTF.